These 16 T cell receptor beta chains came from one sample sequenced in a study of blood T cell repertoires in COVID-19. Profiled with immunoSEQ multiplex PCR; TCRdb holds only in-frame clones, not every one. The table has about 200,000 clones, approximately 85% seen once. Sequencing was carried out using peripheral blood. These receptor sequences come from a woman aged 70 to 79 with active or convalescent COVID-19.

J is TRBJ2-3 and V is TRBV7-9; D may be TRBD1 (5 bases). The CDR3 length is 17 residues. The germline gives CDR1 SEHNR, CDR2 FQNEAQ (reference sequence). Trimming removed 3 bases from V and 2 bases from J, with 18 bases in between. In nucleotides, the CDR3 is TGTGCCAGCAGCTTTGCTCAGGGCCGACAAAACACAGATACGCAGTATTTT. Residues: CASSFAQGRQNTDTQYF.

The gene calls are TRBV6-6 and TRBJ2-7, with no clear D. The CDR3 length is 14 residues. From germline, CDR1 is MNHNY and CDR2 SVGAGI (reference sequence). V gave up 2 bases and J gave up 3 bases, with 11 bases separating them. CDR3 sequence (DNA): TGTGCCAGCAGTTACGATTCCACGGGCTACGAGCAGTACTTC. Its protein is CASSYDSTGYEQYF.

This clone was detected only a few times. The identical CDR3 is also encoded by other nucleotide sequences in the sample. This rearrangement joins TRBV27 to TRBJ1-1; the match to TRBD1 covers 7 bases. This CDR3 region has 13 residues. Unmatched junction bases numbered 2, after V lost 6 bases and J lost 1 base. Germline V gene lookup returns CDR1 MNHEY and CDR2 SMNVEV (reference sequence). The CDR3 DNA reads TGTGCCAGCAGCTACAGGGGGAACACTGAAGCTTTCTTT. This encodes CASSYRGNTEAFF.

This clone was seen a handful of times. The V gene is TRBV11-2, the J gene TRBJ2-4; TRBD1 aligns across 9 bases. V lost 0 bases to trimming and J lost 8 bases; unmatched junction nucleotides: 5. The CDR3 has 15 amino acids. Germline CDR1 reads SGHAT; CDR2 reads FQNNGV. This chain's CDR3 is CASSLDGTGNDIQYF. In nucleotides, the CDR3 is TGTGCCAGCAGCTTAGATGGGACAGGGAACGACATTCAGTACTTC.

The CDR3 coding sequence is TGCGCCAGCAGCCCGCAGGGGGCCCGGGGTAATTCACCCCTCCACTTT. Its translation: CASSPQGARGNSPLHF. V and J are TRBV5-1 and TRBJ1-6; TRBD1 matches at 8 bases. The CDR3 is 16 residues long. Unmatched junction bases numbered 9, after V lost 4 bases and J lost 6 bases. CDR1 is SGHRS, CDR2 YFSETQ, per germline.

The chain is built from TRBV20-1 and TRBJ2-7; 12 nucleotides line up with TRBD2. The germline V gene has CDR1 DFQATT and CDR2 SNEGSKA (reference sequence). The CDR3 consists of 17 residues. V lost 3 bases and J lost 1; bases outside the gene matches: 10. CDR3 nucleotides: TGCAGTGCTAGTCGCGCTAGCGGGAGGGCATATTCCTACGAGCAGTACTTC. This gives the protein CSASRASGRAYSYEQYF.

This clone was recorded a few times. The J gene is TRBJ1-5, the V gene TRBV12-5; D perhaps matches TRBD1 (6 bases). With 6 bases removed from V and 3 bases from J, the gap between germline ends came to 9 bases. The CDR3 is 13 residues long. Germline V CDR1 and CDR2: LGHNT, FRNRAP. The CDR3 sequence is CASGDSNNQPQHF. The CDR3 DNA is TGTGCTAGTGGGGACAGCAACAATCAGCCCCAGCATTTT.

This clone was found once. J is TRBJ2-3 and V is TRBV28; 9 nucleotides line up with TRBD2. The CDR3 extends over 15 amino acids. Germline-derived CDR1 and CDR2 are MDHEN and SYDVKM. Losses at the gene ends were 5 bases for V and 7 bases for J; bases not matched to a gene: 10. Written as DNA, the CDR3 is TGTGCCAGCAGTACGCGGGAGGGCCTGATAAATACGCAGTATTTT. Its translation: CASSTREGLINTQYF.

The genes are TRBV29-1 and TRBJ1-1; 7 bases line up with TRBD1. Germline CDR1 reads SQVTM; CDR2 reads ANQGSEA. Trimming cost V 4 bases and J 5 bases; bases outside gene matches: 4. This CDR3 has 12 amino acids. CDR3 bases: TGCAGCGTTGGCCGGGACAGTACTGAAGCTTTCTTT. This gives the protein CSVGRDSTEAFF. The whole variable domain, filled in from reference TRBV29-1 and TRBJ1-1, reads SAVISQKPSRDICQRGTSLTIQCQVDSQVTMMFWYRQQPGQSLTLIATANQGSEATYESGFVIDKFPISRPNLTFSTLTVSNMSPEDSSIYLCSVGRDSTEAFFGQGTRLTVV.

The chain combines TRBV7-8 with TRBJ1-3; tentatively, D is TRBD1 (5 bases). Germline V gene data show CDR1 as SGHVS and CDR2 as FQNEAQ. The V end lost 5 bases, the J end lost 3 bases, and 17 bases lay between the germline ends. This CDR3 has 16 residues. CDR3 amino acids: CASSIARRGLGNTIYF. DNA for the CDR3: TGTGCCAGCAGCATCGCTCGTCGGGGACTTGGAAACACCATATATTTT.

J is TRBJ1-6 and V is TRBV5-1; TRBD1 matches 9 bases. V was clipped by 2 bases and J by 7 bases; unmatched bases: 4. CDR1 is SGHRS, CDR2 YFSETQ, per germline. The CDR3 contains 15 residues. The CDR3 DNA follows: TGCGCCAGCAGCTTATGGGACAGGGCCAATTCACCCCTCCACTTT. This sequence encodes CASSLWDRANSPLHF.

This chain's CDR3 is CASSSTGGLGEQYF. CDR3 bases: TGTGCCAGCAGCTCAACGGGAGGGCTTGGCGAGCAGTACTTC. The chain combines TRBV7-2 with TRBJ2-7, with 8 bases lining up with TRBD2. V was pared by 4 bases and J by 6 bases, with 8 bases of the junction left unmatched. Germline V lookup: CDR1 SGHTA, CDR2 FQGNSA. The CDR3 is 14 residues long.

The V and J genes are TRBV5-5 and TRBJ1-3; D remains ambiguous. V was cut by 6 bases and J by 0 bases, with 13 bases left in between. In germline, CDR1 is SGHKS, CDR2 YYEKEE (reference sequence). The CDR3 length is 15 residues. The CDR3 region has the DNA TGTGCCAGCACATGGCGGGGTTACTCTGGAAACACCATATATTTT. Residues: CASTWRGYSGNTIYF.

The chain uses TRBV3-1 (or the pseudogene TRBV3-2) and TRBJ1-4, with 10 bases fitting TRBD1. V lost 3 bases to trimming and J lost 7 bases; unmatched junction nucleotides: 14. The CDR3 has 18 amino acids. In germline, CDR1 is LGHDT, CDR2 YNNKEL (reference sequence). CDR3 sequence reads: CASSHSKVLDRGREKLFF. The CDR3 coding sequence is TGTGCCAGCAGCCATTCAAAGGTTTTAGACAGGGGGCGTGAAAAACTGTTTTTT.

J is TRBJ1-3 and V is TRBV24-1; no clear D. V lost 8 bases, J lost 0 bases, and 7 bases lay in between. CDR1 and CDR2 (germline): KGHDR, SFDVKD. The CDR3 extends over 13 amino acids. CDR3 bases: TGTGCCACCACAGATCGCTCTGGAAACACCATATATTTT. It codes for CATTDRSGNTIYF.

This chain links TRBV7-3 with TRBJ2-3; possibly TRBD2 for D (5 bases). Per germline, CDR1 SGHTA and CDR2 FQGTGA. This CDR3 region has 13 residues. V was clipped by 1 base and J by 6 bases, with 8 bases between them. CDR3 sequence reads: CASSLIRGDTQYF. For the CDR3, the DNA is TGTGCCAGCAGCTTAATTCGAGGGGATACGCAGTATTTT.